The entry below gives a single TCR beta chain sequence along with its context. What it binds is unknown. This specimen comes from a study of post-analysis software for immune sequencing data. Study context: The patients showed relapsing-remitting, secondary progressive and progressive-relapsing multiple sclerosis courses. Findings of the study overall: Five or six TRBV segments were more frequent in patients than controls; TRBV5-6, TRBV5-1 and TRBV20-1 belonged to this group. People with multiple sclerosis had a significantly lower normalized Chao1 diversity than controls did.

The TCR beta cDNA libraries carried unique molecular identifiers. The T cell input of about 0.95 to 11 million gave about 470,000 cDNA molecules. TCRdb itself ran the PCR reads through MiXCR, one entry per CDR3 protein. The repertoire holds about 180,000 distinct CDR3 sequences, with 30% as singletons. The V and J ends lost 5 bases and 4 bases respectively, with 11 bases between them. The CDR3 is 13 amino acids. Germline CDR1 reads ENHRY; CDR2 reads SYGVKD. The sequenced sample was blood. The V and J genes are TRBV10-3 and TRBJ2-5, with a weak D call TRBD2 (6 bases). The sequence came from a girl aged 10-17 years with multiple sclerosis. The CDR3 region has the DNA TGTGCCATCAGTATGGACGGGGGAGAGACCCAGTACTTC. Its protein is CAISMDGGETQYF.